One sample yielded the 27 T cell receptor beta chains listed below, sequenced in a study of T cell responses to AZD1222 COVID-19 vaccine. Sequencing was performed with immunoSEQ multiplex PCR; in TCRdb, only in-frame clones are kept and a portion is missing. The sample lists 150,000 to 180,000 clones, roughly nine tenths occurring once. The material was peripheral blood, obtained on day 0 of AZD1222 vaccination. Receptors originate from an adult in good health.

The chain carries TRBV5-1 and TRBJ1-2; possible D gene TRBD1, 5 bases. Trimming took off 0 bases at V and 7 bases at J, with 13 bases between the two ends. This CDR3 spans 14 amino acids. In germline, CDR1 is SGHRS, CDR2 YFSETQ. CDR3 coding DNA: TGCGCCAGCAGCTTGGATCTTGGGGCTGGTGGCTACACCTTC. Amino acid sequence: CASSLDLGAGGYTF.

The chain links TRBV7-8 to TRBJ2-1; TRBD2 matches 10 bases. Germline-derived CDR1 and CDR2 are SGHVS and FQNEAQ. The V segment lost 1 base and the J segment 4 bases; nucleotides outside the gene matches: 7. The CDR3 covers 17 residues. Here the CDR3 reads CASSLGLAGESYNEQFF. The DNA for the CDR3 is TGTGCCAGCAGCTTAGGGCTAGCGGGGGAGTCTTACAATGAGCAGTTCTTC.

This chain joins TRBV9 and TRBJ2-2; 12 positions agree with TRBD2. This CDR3 has 16 amino acids. The V gene end was trimmed by 3 bases and the J gene end by 3 bases; junction bases not matched to a gene: 3. CDR1 is SGDLS and CDR2 is YYNGEE in the germline V gene. This chain's CDR3 is CASSALAGGHTGELFF. The CDR3 DNA is TGTGCCAGCAGCGCCCTAGCGGGGGGGCACACCGGGGAGCTGTTTTTT.

The chain employs TRBV12-3 or TRBV12-4 and TRBJ1-1; tentatively, D is TRBD1 (6 bases). V shed 6 bases and J shed 0 bases, with 8 bases lying between them. The CDR3 has 13 residues. The CDR3 protein is CASRDRMNTEAFF. CDR3 sequence (DNA): TGTGCCAGCAGGGACAGAATGAACACTGAAGCTTTCTTT.

The V call is TRBV2, the J call TRBJ1-5; 7 bases fit TRBD1. The CDR3 has 16 amino acids. The junction had 11 bases not matched to a gene; V was cut back by 5 bases and J by 4 bases. Germline CDR1 and CDR2: SNHLY and FYNNEI. The CDR3 DNA follows: TGTGCCAGCAGTCACAGGGGTGGGGCACCAAATCAGCCCCAGCATTTT. Amino acids: CASSHRGGAPNQPQHF.

The chain employs TRBV19 and TRBJ2-2; no reliable D call. The CDR3 loop spans 14 amino acids. V shed 5 bases and J shed 0 bases, with 7 bases lying between them. Looked up from germline, CDR1 is LNHDA and CDR2 is SQIVND (reference sequence). The CDR3 region has the DNA TGTGCCAGTAGTGGTCAGACGAACACCGGGGAGCTGTTTTTT. Its protein is CASSGQTNTGELFF.

V gene TRBV20-1 combines with J gene TRBJ2-7, with TRBD2 as a possible D gene (5 bases). From germline, CDR1 is DFQATT and CDR2 SNEGSKA (reference sequence). V gave up 3 bases and J gave up 3 bases, with 6 bases separating them. The CDR3 length is 11 residues. In nucleotides, the CDR3 is TGCAGTGCTAGCGGGGACTACGAGCAGTACTTC. Protein: CSASGDYEQYF.

The chain couples TRBV20-1 to TRBJ2-7; D uncertain. V lost 4 bases and J lost 3, with 7 bases in between. The germline V gene has CDR1 DFQATT and CDR2 SNEGSKA (reference sequence). The CDR3 has 11 residues. The CDR3 reads CSATDDYEQYF. CDR3 bases: TGCAGTGCTACGGACGACTACGAGCAGTACTTC.

This rearrangement joins TRBV10-1 to TRBJ1-1; no firm D call. V lost 10 bases to trimming and J lost 1 base, with 13 bases between them. This CDR3 is 13 amino acids long. The germline CDR1 and CDR2 sequences are WNHNN and SYGVQD (reference sequence). The CDR3 DNA follows: TGCGCCACCCTAAGCGGAGAGAACACTGAAGCTTTCTTT. Its translation is CATLSGENTEAFF.

This sequence joins TRBV5-1 and TRBJ2-6, with D possibly being TRBD1 or TRBD2 (5 bases each). Germline CDR1 and CDR2: SGHRS and YFSETQ. The CDR3 runs to 15 residues. V was cut by 0 bases and J by 4 bases, with 8 bases left in between. Here the CDR3 DNA reads TGCGCCAGCAGCTTGGAGGGGACCGGGGCCAACGTCCTGACTTTC. This sequence encodes CASSLEGTGANVLTF.

This sequence joins TRBV10-2 and TRBJ2-7, with unresolved D. V gave up 6 bases and J gave up 7 bases, with 13 bases separating them. The CDR3 contains 12 residues. Germline V gives CDR1 WSHSY, CDR2 SAAADI. CDR3 amino acids: CASRDDGWEQYF. The DNA of the CDR3 is TGCGCCAGCAGAGACGATGGATGGGAGCAGTACTTC.

This chain connects TRBV3-1 (or the pseudogene TRBV3-2) to TRBJ2-4; D remains unclear. Germline CDR1 is LGHDT and CDR2 is YNNKEL (reference sequence). This CDR3 is built from 15 residues. V was trimmed by 0 bases and J by 1 base, leaving 7 bases between them. The CDR3 loop is CASSQDKGAKNIQYF. CDR3 sequence (DNA): TGTGCCAGCAGCCAAGATAAAGGGGCCAAAAACATTCAGTACTTC.

This chain joins TRBV28 and TRBJ1-4, with 7 bases fitting TRBD1. V trimming: 2 bases; J trimming: 5 bases; junction bases outside the gene matches: 5. This CDR3 is 15 amino acids long. Germline V gene sequence: CDR1 MDHEN, CDR2 SYDVKM. The CDR3 DNA follows: TGTGCCAGCAGTTTACTCGGGACAGTAAATGAAAAACTGTTTTTT. Translation gives CASSLLGTVNEKLFF.

J is TRBJ2-3 and V is TRBV18, with 11 bases aligning to TRBD2. This CDR3 has 17 amino acids. Trimming removed 0 bases from V and 1 base from J; junction bases left unmatched: 3. CDR1 and CDR2 from the germline V gene are KGHSH and LQKENI. CDR3 loop: CASSPPSLAGGTDTQYF. The CDR3 DNA sequence: TGTGCCAGCTCACCACCGTCACTAGCGGGGGGCACAGATACGCAGTATTTT.

The rearrangement links TRBV10-3 to TRBJ1-3; tentatively, D is TRBD1 (6 bases). The CDR3 runs to 13 residues. Germline loops: CDR1 ENHRY, CDR2 SYGVKD. The V and J ends lost 10 bases and 2 bases respectively, with 12 bases between them. For the CDR3, the DNA is TGTGCCACCCAGACAGGCACTGGAAACACCATATATTTT. This sequence encodes CATQTGTGNTIYF.

The gene calls are TRBV19 and TRBJ2-1; D not resolved. The CDR3 length is 12 residues. CDR1 LNHDA and CDR2 SQIVND come from the germline V gene (reference sequence). V gave up 3 bases and J gave up 7 bases, with 7 bases separating them. The CDR3 loop is CASSIRPNEQFF. The CDR3 bases are TGTGCCAGTAGTATCCGGCCTAATGAGCAGTTCTTC.

This rearrangement joins TRBV9 to TRBJ2-7; 9 nucleotides agree with TRBD2. CDR1 is SGDLS and CDR2 is YYNGEE in the germline V gene. V lost 3 bases to trimming and J lost 1 base; unmatched junction nucleotides: 5. The CDR3 extends over 15 amino acids. The CDR3 is CASSGGLATSYEQYF. The DNA of the CDR3 is TGTGCCAGCAGCGGGGGACTAGCTACTTCCTACGAGCAGTACTTC.

The chain links TRBV6-5 to TRBJ2-7; D perhaps matches TRBD1 (5 bases). CDR1 is MNHEY and CDR2 is SVGAGI in the germline V gene. The CDR3 spans 13 residues. V was clipped by 6 bases and J by 5 bases, with 14 bases between them. This CDR3 is CASSRQGVNEQYF. The CDR3 region has the DNA TGTGCCAGCAGCAGGCAGGGTGTCAACGAGCAGTACTTC.

The genes are TRBV5-1 and TRBJ2-4; 8 bases match TRBD1. This CDR3 has 13 residues. Trimming cost V 5 bases and J 6 bases; bases outside gene matches: 4. Germline V gene lookup returns CDR1 SGHRS and CDR2 YFSETQ. In nucleotides, the CDR3 is TGCGCCAGCAGGGCAACAGGGGGAAACATTCAGTACTTC. It specifies CASRATGGNIQYF.

The chain is built from TRBV6-6 and TRBJ2-5, with D possibly matching TRBD1 (6 bases). The CDR3 sequence is 15 residues long. Germline CDR1 is MNHNY and CDR2 is SVGAGI (reference sequence). V was clipped by 4 bases and J by 3 bases, with 15 bases between them. This chain's CDR3 is CASSSPDEGEETQYF. Written as DNA, the CDR3 is TGTGCCAGCAGTTCCCCCGATGAGGGGGAAGAGACCCAGTACTTC.

The chain couples TRBV10-3 to TRBJ2-7, with 8 positions matching TRBD1. CDR1 and CDR2 (germline): ENHRY, SYGVKD. The CDR3 has 13 residues. J was trimmed by 4 bases and V by 3 bases; bases with no gene match: 2. As DNA, the CDR3 is TGTGCCATCAGTGATGGACAGGGTTACGAGCAGTACTTC. Its protein is CAISDGQGYEQYF.

CDR3 bases: TGTGCCAGTAGTAGGGACACGAACACCGGGGAGCTGTTTTTT. It specifies CASSRDTNTGELFF. The chain combines TRBV19 with TRBJ2-2, with D perhaps matching TRBD1 (6 bases). The germline V gene encodes CDR1 LNHDA and CDR2 SQIVND (reference sequence). V was cut by 4 bases and J by 0 bases, with 6 bases left in between. The CDR3 has 14 residues.

This clone was seen only once. The rearrangement uses TRBV3-1 (or the pseudogene TRBV3-2) and TRBJ2-7, with TRBD2 matching over 8 bases. CDR1 is LGHDT, CDR2 YNNKEL, per germline (reference sequence). CDR3 size: 14 residues. V was pared by 4 bases and J by 5 bases, with 7 bases of the junction left unmatched. The CDR3 nucleotides read TGTGCCAGCAGCCCCCTCGCGGGGGGAAACGAGCAGTACTTC. Protein sequence: CASSPLAGGNEQYF.

This sequence joins TRBV28 and TRBJ1-5; D uncertain. Per the germline V gene, CDR1 is MDHEN and CDR2 is SYDVKM. V dropped 6 bases and J dropped 8 bases, with 14 bases sitting between them. The CDR3 sequence is 13 residues long. The CDR3 DNA follows: TGTGCCAGCAGATCGACCCGGGGAGAGCCCCAGCATTTT. It yields the protein CASRSTRGEPQHF.

The chain carries TRBV28 and TRBJ1-6; TRBD1 matches 7 bases. The junction had 7 bases not matched to a gene; V was cut back by 5 bases and J by 9 bases. Germline CDR1 reads MDHEN; CDR2 reads SYDVKM. This CDR3 spans 14 amino acids. This CDR3 is CASSPGQRISPLHF. Written as DNA, the CDR3 is TGTGCCAGCAGTCCGGGACAGAGGATTTCACCCCTCCACTTT.

This chain links TRBV7-2 with TRBJ2-2, with D unresolved. The CDR3 totals 13 residues. The V gene's germline CDR1 is SGHTA and CDR2 FQGNSA. V lost 4 bases, J lost 3 bases, and 6 bases lay in between. CDR3 nucleotide sequence: TGTGCCAGCAGCTCTCGACACACCGGGGAGCTGTTTTTT. It specifies CASSSRHTGELFF.

CDR3 sequence reads: CASSLEGSRRGNTIYF. The DNA for the CDR3 is TGCGCCAGCAGCTTGGAGGGATCCAGAAGAGGAAACACCATATATTTT. The J gene is TRBJ1-3, the V gene TRBV5-1; D gene unclear. The CDR3 is made up of 16 amino acids. CDR1 SGHRS and CDR2 YFSETQ come from the germline V gene. V was pared by 0 bases and J by 4 bases, with 14 bases between.